One sample yielded the 10 T cell receptor beta chains listed below, sequenced in a study of control samples from healthy donors and cancer patients. Profiling relied on immunoSEQ multiplex PCR, and the TCRdb table lists in-frame clones only, not all of them. The repertoire holds around 170,000 clones, with approximately 86% as singletons. Sequencing input: blood. These receptor sequences come from a woman in her twenties or thirties in good health.

The rearrangement uses TRBV19 and TRBJ2-2; 8 bases map to TRBD2. After removal of 6 bases from V and 6 bases from J, the junction contained 15 bases not matched to a gene. The V gene's germline CDR1 is LNHDA and CDR2 SQIVND (reference sequence). This CDR3 is built from 17 residues. In nucleotides, the CDR3 is TGTGCCAGTAGCCGATCCGGGACTAGTTACTCTCCCGGGGAGCTGTTTTTT. It encodes CASSRSGTSYSPGELFF.

The chain is built from TRBV24-1 and TRBJ1-5; maybe TRBD1 (5 bases). The CDR3 runs to 18 residues. V gave up 3 bases and J gave up 2 bases, with 19 bases separating them. Germline V lookup: CDR1 KGHDR, CDR2 SFDVKD. The CDR3 DNA reads as TGTGCCACCAGTGATAGTTCAGGGAGTATTTGGGGCAATCAGCCCCAGCATTTT. This sequence encodes CATSDSSGSIWGNQPQHF.

CDR3 nucleotides: TGTGCCAGCAGTTATGGAGGGGGCAGTAGCTACACCTTC. It yields the protein CASSYGGGSSYTF. The chain combines TRBV6-5 with TRBJ1-2, with TRBD1 matching over 7 bases. The CDR3 covers 13 residues. Trimming at V came to 3 bases and at J to 9 bases, leaving 7 bases not matched to a gene. Germline V gene sequence: CDR1 MNHEY, CDR2 SVGAGI.

In DNA, the CDR3 is TGCGCCAGCAGCCCCGTACAGGGAGGGTCGGCGGGCTACACCTTC. Translating it yields CASSPVQGGSAGYTF. This rearrangement joins TRBV5-1 to TRBJ1-2, with TRBD1 as a possible D gene (6 bases). Trimming left V 4 bases short and J 8 bases short, with 21 bases between. The CDR3 is 15 amino acids. Germline V gene data show CDR1 as SGHRS and CDR2 as YFSETQ.

The chain carries TRBV6-6 and TRBJ2-5; TRBD1 agrees at 7 bases. This CDR3 is built from 14 residues. The junction had 5 bases not matched to a gene; V was cut back by 5 bases and J by 2 bases. Germline lookup yields CDR1 MNHNY and CDR2 SVGAGI (reference sequence). The DNA of the CDR3 is TGTGCCAGCAGTAGGGGACAGAAACAAGAGACCCAGTACTTC. Residues: CASSRGQKQETQYF.

The table lists this clone with a count of one. The chain links TRBV4-1 to TRBJ1-2, with D possibly being TRBD1 (5 bases). V lost 4 bases and J 6 bases, leaving 9 bases between the germline ends. The CDR3 totals 12 residues. Germline CDR1 MGHRA, CDR2 YSYEKL. CDR3: CASSLRVDGYTF. DNA for the CDR3: TGCGCCAGCAGCCTCAGGGTTGATGGCTACACCTTC.

The CDR3 sequence is CASSEYVGGRIGTDTQYF. The DNA for the CDR3 is TGTGCCAGCAGTGAGTACGTGGGCGGGAGAATCGGCACAGATACGCAGTATTTT. This chain connects TRBV6-1 to TRBJ2-3; TRBD2 aligns across 7 bases. Per germline, CDR1 MNHNS and CDR2 SASEGT. The CDR3 contains 18 residues. V dropped 3 bases and J dropped 1; count of bases not matched to a gene: 13.

The genes are TRBV4-1 and TRBJ2-1; no reliable D call. The CDR3 consists of 13 residues. Germline assignment: CDR1 MGHRA and CDR2 YSYEKL. The ends were cut back, 3 bases at V and 9 bases at J, with 12 bases in the middle. As DNA, the CDR3 is TGCGCCAGCAGCCACCCCTTTGCCACTGAGCAGTTCTTC. It encodes CASSHPFATEQFF.

The chain links TRBV5-4 to TRBJ1-3, with D tentatively TRBD1 (5 bases). The CDR3 spans 15 residues. V lost 2 bases and J lost 4, with 13 bases in between. Per the germline V gene, CDR1 is SGHNT and CDR2 is YYREEE (reference sequence). The CDR3 DNA follows: TGTGCCAGCAGCTTTGATCAGGGAAGCGGAAACACCATATATTTT. This codes for CASSFDQGSGNTIYF.

The gene calls are TRBV1 and TRBJ2-1. TRBV1 is given as a pseudogene. This CDR3 is built from 13 residues. In nucleotides, the CDR3 is TGCACCAGCAGCCATGTTTTTAGGGGAGTGCAGTTCTTC. This sequence encodes CTSSHVFRGVQFF.